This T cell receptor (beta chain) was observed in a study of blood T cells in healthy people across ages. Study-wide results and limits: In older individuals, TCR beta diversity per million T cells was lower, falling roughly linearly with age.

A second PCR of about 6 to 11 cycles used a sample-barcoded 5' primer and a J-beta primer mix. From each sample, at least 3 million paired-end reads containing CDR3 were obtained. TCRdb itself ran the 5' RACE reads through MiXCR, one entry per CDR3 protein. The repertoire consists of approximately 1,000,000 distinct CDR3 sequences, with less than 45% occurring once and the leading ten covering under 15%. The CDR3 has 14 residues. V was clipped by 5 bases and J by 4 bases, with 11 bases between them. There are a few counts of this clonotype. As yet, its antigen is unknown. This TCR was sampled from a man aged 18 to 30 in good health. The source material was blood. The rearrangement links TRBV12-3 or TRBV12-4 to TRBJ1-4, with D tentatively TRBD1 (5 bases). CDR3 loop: CASSLDSYNEKLFF. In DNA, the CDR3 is TGTGCCAGCAGTCTAGACAGCTATAATGAAAAACTGTTTTTT.